The 31 T cell receptor beta chains below were found in one sample sequenced in a study of OX40 agonist ivuxolimab in advanced cancers. Data came from immunoSEQ multiplex PCR; TCRdb stores just in-frame clones and leaves some out. The sample includes nearly 60,000 clones, 75% to 85% of them seen just once. Sequenced material: CD4+ or CD8+ T cells sorted from blood, taken in a trial of the OX40 agonist ivuxolimab. All receptors come from an adult with an advanced solid tumor such as melanoma, head and neck, liver or kidney cancer.

The V call is TRBV5-4, the J call TRBJ1-2, with D perhaps matching TRBD1 (6 bases). The CDR3 spans 14 residues. The germline V gene has CDR1 SGHNT and CDR2 YYREEE (reference sequence). Between the trimmed V and J ends, which lost 7 bases and 3 bases, there was a span of 16 bases. The CDR3 here is CASGRAGEDYGYTF. The DNA of the CDR3 is TGTGCCAGCGGAAGGGCAGGGGAAGACTATGGCTACACCTTC. Supplemented by reference TRBV5-4 and TRBJ1-2, the full variable domain reads ETGVTQSPTHLIKTRGQQVTLRCSSQSGHNTVSWYQQALGQGPQFIFQYYREEENGRGNFPPRFSGLQFPNYSSELNVNALELDDSALYLCASGRAGEDYGYTFGSGTRLTVV.

The chain is built from TRBV5-1 and TRBJ2-1; 10 nucleotides agree with TRBD2. With 4 bases clipped from V and 7 bases from J, the junction kept 14 bases outside the gene matches. The CDR3 contains 17 residues. CDR1 is SGHRS and CDR2 is YFSETQ in the germline V gene. The CDR3 DNA reads TGCGCCAGCAGCAGGCGGCTCCTAGCGGGGGACGGGAATGAGCAGTTCTTC. Amino acid sequence: CASSRRLLAGDGNEQFF.

The rearrangement links TRBV7-6 to TRBJ2-2; D ambiguous. CDR1 is SGHVS, CDR2 FNYEAQ, per germline. The V and J ends lost 3 bases and 1 base respectively, with 12 bases between them. The CDR3 extends over 16 amino acids. The CDR3 DNA reads as TGTGCCAGCAGCTTGAACAGACCCGAGAACACCGGGGAGCTGTTTTTT. Translated: CASSLNRPENTGELFF.

The sample holds one count of this clone. The V and J genes are TRBV30 and TRBJ1-5, with 7 bases identical to TRBD1. Losses at the gene ends were 2 bases for V and 0 bases for J; bases not matched to a gene: 4. The germline CDR1 and CDR2 sequences are GTSNPN and SVGIG (reference sequence). This CDR3 spans 15 amino acids. The CDR3 loop reads CAWSRRDSSNQPQHF. The CDR3 nucleotides read TGTGCCTGGAGTAGGCGGGACAGTAGCAATCAGCCCCAGCATTTT.

This chain connects TRBV7-2 to TRBJ2-1, with 11 bases matching TRBD2. CDR1 is SGHTA and CDR2 is FQGNSA in the germline V gene. V shed 0 bases, J shed 10 bases, and the junction held 14 bases outside the gene matches. The CDR3 extends over 18 amino acids. DNA for the CDR3: TGTGCCAGCAGCTTAGCGGCAGGGGCCCTAGCGGGGGGACGGGAGCAGTTCTTC. This translates into CASSLAAGALAGGREQFF.

J is TRBJ1-3 and V is TRBV19; 7 bases map to TRBD1. Germline V gene data show CDR1 as LNHDA and CDR2 as SQIVND (reference sequence). The CDR3 totals 15 residues. J was trimmed by 0 bases and V by 7 bases; bases with no gene match: 6. CDR3: CASTQQGNSGNTIYF. For the CDR3, the DNA is TGTGCCAGTACCCAACAGGGGAACTCTGGAAACACCATATATTTT.

This chain joins TRBV21-1 and TRBJ2-7; the D call of TRBD2 is as the table states it, not checked on the DNA. TRBV21-1 constitutes a pseudogene. This CDR3 spans 15 amino acids. CDR3 sequence: CASSKAGGLAYEQYF. The DNA for the CDR3 is TGTGCCAGCAGCAAAGCGGGGGGTCTGGCCTACGAGCAGTACTTC.

The chain uses TRBV7-3 and TRBJ2-3; unclear D gene. The CDR3 spans 13 residues. CDR1 and CDR2 from the germline V gene are SGHTA and FQGTGA. V was shortened by 5 bases and J by 0 bases, with 6 bases between the two germline ends. CDR3 in amino acids: CASSRGSTDTQYF. CDR3 sequence (DNA): TGTGCCAGCAGCCGAGGAAGCACAGATACGCAGTATTTT.

This rearrangement joins TRBV2 to TRBJ1-2, with a possible D match to TRBD1 (5 bases). V lost 0 bases and J 3 bases, leaving 8 bases between the germline ends. CDR3 length: 14 amino acids. The germline CDR1 and CDR2 sequences are SNHLY and FYNNEI. The DNA for the CDR3 is TGTGCCAGCAGTGAAGCGGGACGGGACTATGGCTACACCTTC. Translated: CASSEAGRDYGYTF.

The chain recombines TRBV2 with TRBJ1-4; no reliable D call. Germline CDR1 is SNHLY and CDR2 is FYNNEI. The CDR3 is 13 residues long. V lost 1 base and J 8 bases, leaving 8 bases between the germline ends. Here the CDR3 DNA reads TGTGCCAGCAGTGAAGACAAAGAGGAAAAACTGTTTTTT. It encodes CASSEDKEEKLFF.

This clone came up a few times. This chain links TRBV7-9 with TRBJ1-1; D may be TRBD1 (5 bases). Trimming left V 5 bases short and J 4 bases short, with 17 bases between. The CDR3 spans 15 residues. CDR1 and CDR2 from the germline V gene are SEHNR and FQNEAQ (reference sequence). CDR3 sequence reads: CASSPPFRESTEAFF. The CDR3 nucleotides are TGTGCCAGCAGCCCCCCCTTCAGGGAATCCACTGAAGCTTTCTTT.

This clone showed up just once. The chain links TRBV7-2 to TRBJ1-2, with a possible D match to TRBD1 (5 bases). The germline gives CDR1 SGHTA, CDR2 FQGNSA. V was clipped by 1 base and J by 8 bases, with 11 bases between them. The CDR3 is 13 amino acids. CDR3 nucleotide sequence: TGTGCCAGCAGCTTAGATGGGACGGGAGGCTACACCTTC. Encoded protein: CASSLDGTGGYTF.

This clone was detected a few times. The chain has TRBV28 and TRBJ1-1, with D possibly matching TRBD1 (5 bases). This CDR3 is 13 amino acids long. The V and J ends lost 2 bases and 5 bases respectively, with 9 bases between them. The germline V gene encodes CDR1 MDHEN and CDR2 SYDVKM. This CDR3 is CASSLQGGTEAFF. CDR3 nucleotides: TGTGCCAGCAGTTTACAGGGTGGGACTGAAGCTTTCTTT.

This clone was picked up one time. The chain uses TRBV11-2 and TRBJ2-2; D is uncertain. The V gene lost 7 bases and the J gene lost 2 bases, with 8 bases spanning the gap. CDR3 length: 13 residues. Germline V gene data show CDR1 as SGHAT and CDR2 as FQNNGV. CDR3 loop: CASNHINTGELFF. DNA for the CDR3: TGTGCCAGCAACCATATTAACACCGGGGAGCTGTTTTTT.

This clone appeared a single time. J is TRBJ2-7 and V is TRBV6-1, with a weak D call TRBD1 (5 bases). Germline lookup yields CDR1 MNHNS and CDR2 SASEGT. The CDR3 sequence is 15 residues long. The V and J ends lost 5 bases and 4 bases respectively, with 18 bases between them. CDR3: CASSPNPTVGYEQYF. As DNA, the CDR3 is TGTGCCAGCAGTCCCAACCCGACAGTAGGATACGAGCAGTACTTC.

This clone was counted between two and nine times. This chain joins TRBV10-1 and TRBJ1-1; 8 bases fit TRBD1. V trimming: 6 bases; J trimming: 3 bases; junction bases outside the gene matches: 6. Germline V gene data show CDR1 as WNHNN and CDR2 as SYGVQD (reference sequence). This CDR3 contains 14 residues. Written as DNA, the CDR3 is TGCGCCAGCAGAGCAGGGGGCCAGGACACTGAAGCTTTCTTT. It specifies CASRAGGQDTEAFF.

This chain uses TRBV5-1 with TRBJ2-1; TRBD2 might be the D (6 bases). The CDR3 is 14 residues long. V was clipped by 2 bases and J by 10 bases, with 16 bases between them. Germline-derived CDR1 and CDR2 are SGHRS and YFSETQ. CDR3 region: CASSFSGSSEEQFF. The CDR3 DNA sequence: TGCGCCAGCAGCTTCTCCGGGTCTAGCGAGGAGCAGTTCTTC.

This rearrangement joins TRBV20-1 to TRBJ1-2, with no clear D. This CDR3 has 11 residues. Germline V gene lookup returns CDR1 DFQATT and CDR2 SNEGSKA (reference sequence). V lost 3 bases and J lost 10, with 12 bases in between. The CDR3 is CSASSPSAYTF. The DNA of the CDR3 is TGCAGTGCTAGTTCTCCCTCCGCCTACACCTTC.

This chain links TRBV28 with TRBJ1-2; no firm D call. The V gene lost 5 bases and the J gene lost 4 bases, with 20 bases spanning the gap. The CDR3 loop spans 16 amino acids. Germline V gene data show CDR1 as MDHEN and CDR2 as SYDVKM. The CDR3 nucleotides are TGTGCCAGCAGTCCCATTTTTCCGTGGGGTTCCTATGGCTACACCTTC. This translates into CASSPIFPWGSYGYTF.

This clone was observed a single time. This rearrangement joins TRBV6-5 to TRBJ2-3; no definite D call. This CDR3 contains 13 residues. Trimming pared 4 bases from V and 0 bases from J, leaving 5 bases between. Germline values: CDR1 MNHEY, CDR2 SVGAGI. This chain's CDR3 is CASSSGSTDTQYF. DNA for the CDR3: TGTGCCAGCAGTTCCGGGAGCACAGATACGCAGTATTTT.

The V call is TRBV28, the J call TRBJ1-5, with D hard to call. Deletions cut 2 bases from V and 7 bases from J, with 6 bases between. The germline CDR1 and CDR2 sequences are MDHEN and SYDVKM. The length of the CDR3 is 12 residues. The CDR3 coding sequence is TGTGCCAGCAGTTTACTGGGCCAGCCCCAGCATTTT. It codes for CASSLLGQPQHF.

This clone came up once. The genes are TRBV9 and TRBJ2-1; 10 bases map to TRBD1. CDR3 length equals 16 residues. V was pared by 3 bases and J by 4 bases, with 7 bases of the junction left unmatched. CDR1 and CDR2 (germline): SGDLS, YYNGEE. The chain's CDR3 is CASSGDRGEIYNEQFF. CDR3 in DNA: TGTGCCAGCAGCGGGGACAGGGGCGAGATATACAATGAGCAGTTCTTC.

The chain joins TRBV11-3 to TRBJ1-1; maybe TRBD1 (6 bases). The CDR3 extends over 14 amino acids. Between the trimmed V and J ends, which lost 5 bases and 6 bases, there was a span of 16 bases. The germline CDR1 and CDR2 sequences are SGHNT and YENEEA. The CDR3 DNA sequence: TGTGCCAGCAGCCTGGGACACGGGGTCGCTGAAGCTTTCTTT. It encodes CASSLGHGVAEAFF.

Note on this clone: This sample also contains other DNA sequences that code for the same CDR3. The gene calls are TRBV2 and TRBJ1-2, with D unclear. V was cut by 5 bases and J by 3 bases, with 4 bases left in between. This CDR3 region has 11 residues. Germline V lookup: CDR1 SNHLY, CDR2 FYNNEI. The CDR3 coding sequence is TGTGCCAGCAGTCCTGACTATGGCTACACCTTC. Translating it yields CASSPDYGYTF.

This chain links TRBV28 with TRBJ2-1; 7 bases line up with TRBD2. Trimming at V came to 6 bases and at J to 6 bases, leaving 14 bases not matched to a gene. CDR1 MDHEN and CDR2 SYDVKM come from the germline V gene. CDR3 length: 16 amino acids. CDR3 protein: CASRTTERGMVNEQFF. In nucleotides, the CDR3 is TGTGCCAGCAGAACAACGGAGCGGGGTATGGTCAATGAGCAGTTCTTC.

This sequence joins TRBV11-1 and TRBJ1-6, with D perhaps TRBD1 (5 bases). The CDR3 totals 14 residues. V was shortened by 5 bases and J by 8 bases, with 13 bases between the two germline ends. CDR1 and CDR2 from the germline V gene are SGHAT and FQDESV (reference sequence). The CDR3, as DNA: TGTGCCAGCAGCCCCCGGGACTTCTATTCACCCCTCCACTTT. Translated: CASSPRDFYSPLHF.

This chain uses TRBV5-1 with TRBJ2-6; TRBD2 matches 10 bases. From germline, CDR1 is SGHRS and CDR2 YFSETQ. V dropped 6 bases and J dropped 0; count of bases not matched to a gene: 6. The CDR3 contains 17 residues. The CDR3 loop is CASNRLAGVSGANVLTF. The CDR3 bases are TGCGCCAGCAATCGGCTAGCGGGGGTCTCTGGGGCCAACGTCCTGACTTTC.

V is TRBV6-5 and J is TRBJ2-1; 9 bases line up with TRBD1. This CDR3 is built from 15 residues. Germline loops: CDR1 MNHEY, CDR2 SVGAGI. Trimming removed 2 bases from V and 4 bases from J; junction bases left unmatched: 3. CDR3 in amino acids: CASSYGDRAYNEQFF. CDR3 coding DNA: TGTGCCAGCAGTTACGGGGACAGGGCATACAATGAGCAGTTCTTC.

The chain has TRBV2 and TRBJ2-1; 11 positions match TRBD2. Germline V gives CDR1 SNHLY, CDR2 FYNNEI. V trimming: 7 bases; J trimming: 7 bases; junction bases outside the gene matches: 15. The CDR3 sequence is 17 residues long. The CDR3 protein is CASTLTDTSGGRNEQFF. The CDR3 DNA follows: TGTGCCAGCACCTTGACCGATACTAGCGGGGGAAGGAATGAGCAGTTCTTC. The variable domain in full, completed from reference TRBV2 and TRBJ2-1, reads EPEVTQTPSHQVTQMGQEVILRCVPISNHLYFYWYRQILGQKVEFLVSFYNNEISEKSEIFDDQFSVERPDGSNFTLKIRSTKLEDSAMYFCASTLTDTSGGRNEQFFGPGTRLTVL.

V usage is TRBV29-1 and J usage is TRBJ1-1; D call uncertain. The CDR3 runs to 10 residues. CDR1 and CDR2 (germline): SQVTM, ANQGSEA. Trimming left V 4 bases short and J 4 bases short, with 4 bases between. CDR3 in DNA: TGCAGCGTTGTGGGCACTGAAGCTTTCTTT. Its protein is CSVVGTEAFF.

The CDR3 reads CAFSYRGPQGYGYTF. The CDR3 DNA follows: TGTGCCTTCTCTTACAGGGGGCCCCAAGGGTATGGCTACACCTTC. This rearrangement joins TRBV30 to TRBJ1-2; 9 bases map to TRBD1. The CDR3 covers 15 residues. J was trimmed by 5 bases and V by 7 bases; bases with no gene match: 14. Germline CDR1 and CDR2: GTSNPN and SVGIG (reference sequence).